This TCR beta chain was recovered during a study of T cells after yellow fever vaccination. Looking at the study overall: Low-cell-number fractions underwent preparation using SMART-Seq v4 Ultra Low Input.

This clonotype was seen many times. Antigen: not known. Study results and limitations: Abundant contaminating clonotypes from the bulk population could appear in FACS-sorted repertoires.

The CDR3 sequence is 16 residues long. V lost 2 bases, J lost 3 bases, and 14 bases lay in between. Per the germline V gene, CDR1 is MNHEY and CDR2 is SVGEGT. A process of 5'RACE template switching, which added a universal primer site and UMIs, was used to make TCR cDNA. From the 5' RACE reads, TCRdb called clonotypes with MiXCR, one entry per CDR3 protein. Of over 300,000 distinct CDR3 sequences listed, approximately 3.8% were seen once; the top ten hold less than 25%. The specimen comprised PBMCs, sampled on the day of the yellow fever booster vaccination. The receptor was derived from a man aged 18 to 29 who received the YFV17D yellow fever vaccine. J is TRBJ2-1 and V is TRBV6-2 or TRBV6-3; possible D gene TRBD1, 6 bases. This chain's CDR3 is CASSYISGGLYNEQFF. CDR3 sequence (DNA): TGTGCCAGCAGTTACATATCTGGGGGCCTCTACAATGAGCAGTTCTTC.